This T cell receptor beta chain was identified during a study of T cells in Graves' hyperthyroidism and ophthalmopathy. Overall study findings and caveats: Separation of ophthalmopathy from stable hyperthyroidism was achieved by a 13 V-J model. Within blood appeared most thyroid clonotypes that had expanded above 0.001. For ophthalmopathy, model prediction preceded onset by a median approximately 6 months.

Hyperthyroidism of Graves' type that showed no ophthalmopathy progression within 18 months was stable. The germline CDR1 and CDR2 sequences are MNHEY and SMNVEV (reference sequence). The junction had 10 bases not matched to a gene; V was cut back by 3 bases and J by 6 bases. This CDR3 contains 15 residues. Concerning this clonotype itself: The antigen is not known.

TCR beta CDR3 regions were amplified from RNA. The HTBI primer set drove a first-round RT-PCR of the TCR CDR3. TCRdb redid the calling of the multiplex PCR reads with MiXCR, one entry per CDR3 protein. Of hundreds of thousands of distinct CDR3 sequences in the sample, roughly 14% were seen once. The clonotype originates from a woman between 18 and 29 years old with Graves' hyperthyroidism. This rearrangement joins TRBV27 to TRBJ2-7, with TRBD1 matching over 8 bases. The sequenced material came from blood. The CDR3 DNA reads as TGTGCCAGCAGTTTTTCTACAGGGGGTATCGGCGAGCAGTACTTC. Amino acid sequence: CASSFSTGGIGEQYF.